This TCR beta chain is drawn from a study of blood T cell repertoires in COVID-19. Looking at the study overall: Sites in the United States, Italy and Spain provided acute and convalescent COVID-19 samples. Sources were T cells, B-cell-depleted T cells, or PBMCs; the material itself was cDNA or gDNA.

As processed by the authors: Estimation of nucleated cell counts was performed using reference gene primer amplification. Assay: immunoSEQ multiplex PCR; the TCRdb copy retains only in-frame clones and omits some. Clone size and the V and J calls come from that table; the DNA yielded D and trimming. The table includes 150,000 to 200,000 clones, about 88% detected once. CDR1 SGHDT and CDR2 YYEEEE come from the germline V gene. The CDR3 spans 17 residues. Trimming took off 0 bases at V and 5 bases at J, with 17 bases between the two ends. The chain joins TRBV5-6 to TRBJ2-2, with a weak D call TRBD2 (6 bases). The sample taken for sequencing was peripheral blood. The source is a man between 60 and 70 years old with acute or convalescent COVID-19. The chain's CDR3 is CASSLAVGGKGTGELFF. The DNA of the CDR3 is TGTGCCAGCAGCTTGGCCGTTGGGGGGAAAGGAACCGGGGAGCTGTTTTTT.